This TCR beta chain was retrieved from a study of a mutant IDH1 vaccine in newly diagnosed glioma. Background on the study: Eight vaccine doses were administered to patients at weeks 1, 3, 5, 7, 11, 15, 19 and 23.

This clone has only a few counts. Its target is not known. Time point noted: week 23, last vaccination. It was 300 ug of mutant IDH1 20-mer peptide that made up each vaccine dose, given with topical imiquimod. Donor tumors were new WHO grade 3 or 4 IDH1-mutant, ATRX-lost astrocytomas. The CDR3 has 15 amino acids. V lost 0 bases and J lost 0, with 6 bases in between. Germline V gene sequence: CDR1 LGHNA, CDR2 YNFKEQ. Clones were read by immunoSEQ multiplex PCR, and TCRdb kept only the in-frame ones, dropping some. The sample lists around 76,000 clones, around 85% occurring once. The TCR originated in a woman aged 45-65 years with glioma. This material consisted of PBMCs, taken from a glioma patient whose treatment included an IDH1 peptide vaccine. The V and J genes are TRBV4-2 and TRBJ1-5; D is undetermined. CDR3 nucleotide sequence: TGTGCCAGCAGCCAAGAGTACAGTAGCAATCAGCCCCAGCATTTT. Translating it yields CASSQEYSSNQPQHF.